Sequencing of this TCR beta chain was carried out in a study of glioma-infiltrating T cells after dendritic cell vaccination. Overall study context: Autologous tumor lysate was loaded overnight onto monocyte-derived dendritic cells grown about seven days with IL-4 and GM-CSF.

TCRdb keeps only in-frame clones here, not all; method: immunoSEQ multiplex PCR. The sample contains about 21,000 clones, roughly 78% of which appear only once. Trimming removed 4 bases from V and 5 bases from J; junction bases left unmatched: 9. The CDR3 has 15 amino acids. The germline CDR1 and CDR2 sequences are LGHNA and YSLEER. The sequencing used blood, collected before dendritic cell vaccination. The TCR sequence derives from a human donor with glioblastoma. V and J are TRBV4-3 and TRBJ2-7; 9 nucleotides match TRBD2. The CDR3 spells CASSPIAGEVDEQYF. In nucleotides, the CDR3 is TGCGCCAGCAGCCCCATAGCGGGAGAAGTCGACGAGCAGTACTTC.